The T cell receptor (beta chain) described here comes from a study of T-cell memory formation after mild COVID-19. The wider study: Largely donor-specific sequence clusters came from two donors.

Germline V CDR1 and CDR2: MNHEY, SMNVEV (reference sequence). This CDR3 has 16 amino acids. V shed 6 bases, J shed 1 base, and the junction held 10 bases outside the gene matches. About this clonotype: Its specificity is unknown.

Notes on the study in general: There were some responding clones in pre-infection memory, which suggested that cross-reactive memory had joined. Proof of SARS-CoV-2 specificity was absent for the second-wave clones that crested on day 37. Whereas later expanders leaned CD4+, clones contracting day 15 to 85 showed a balanced CD4/CD8 makeup.

TCRdb reanalysed the 5' RACE reads using MiXCR and keeps one entry per CDR3 protein. The sample has about half a million distinct CDR3 sequences; about 18% are singletons. The sample taken for sequencing was PBMCs or a T cell subset sorted from them (not recorded which). This rearrangement joins TRBV27 to TRBJ2-7; 9 bases match TRBD2. This receptor was identified in an adult woman who had mild COVID-19 (a few samples of this study predate the infection). Cell type and time point are not known. The CDR3 spells CASRKIGGRGSYEQYF. CDR3 bases: TGTGCCAGCAGGAAAATCGGCGGGAGGGGTTCCTACGAGCAGTACTTC.